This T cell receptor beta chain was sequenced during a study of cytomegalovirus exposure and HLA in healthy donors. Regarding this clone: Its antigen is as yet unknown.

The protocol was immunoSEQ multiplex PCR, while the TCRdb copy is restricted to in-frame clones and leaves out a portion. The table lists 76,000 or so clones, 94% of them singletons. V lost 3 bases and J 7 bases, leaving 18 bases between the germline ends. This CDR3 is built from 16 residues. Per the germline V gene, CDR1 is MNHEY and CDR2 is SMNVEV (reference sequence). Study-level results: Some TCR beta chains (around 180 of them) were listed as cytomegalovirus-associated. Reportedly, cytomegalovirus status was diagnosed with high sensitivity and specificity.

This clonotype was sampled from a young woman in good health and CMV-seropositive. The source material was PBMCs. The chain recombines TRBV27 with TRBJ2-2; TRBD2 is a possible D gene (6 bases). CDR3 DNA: TGTGCCAGCAGTTTTCTGCCGGGAGCTAGGGACGGGGAGCTGTTTTTT. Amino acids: CASSFLPGARDGELFF.